This is a list of T cell receptor beta chains from one sample in a study of cytomegalovirus exposure and HLA in healthy donors. Some clones are missing from TCRdb's copy, which holds only in-frame ones; the method was immunoSEQ multiplex PCR. The sample records roughly 150,000 clones, roughly 83% being singletons. Material: PBMCs. The source is a man aged 30-40 years in good health and CMV-seropositive. Each CDR3 is given with its conserved first and last residue. D genes are given only for firm matches. Some rows mark clone size as missing; the rest say once, few, many or name a class of expanded clone.

clone size	V gene	J gene	D gene	CDR3 protein	CDR3 DNA
NA	TRBV30	TRBJ2-7	NA	CAWSKGTSYEQYF	TGTGCCTGGAGCAAAGGGACATCCTACGAGCAGTACTTC
NA	TRBV27	TRBJ2-3	TRBD1	CASSAPYRDRVHTQYF	TGTGCCAGCAGTGCCCCCTACCGGGACAGGGTGCATACGCAGTATTTT
NA	TRBV28	TRBJ2-3	TRBD2	CASTRPGTSGRGGPDTQYF	TGTGCCAGCACCCGCCCAGGGACTAGCGGGAGAGGGGGGCCAGATACGCAGTATTTT
many	TRBV6-6	TRBJ1-5	NA	CASIHGWGGGNQPQHF	TGTGCCAGCATCCACGGGTGGGGGGGAGGCAATCAGCCCCAGCATTTT
NA	TRBV28	TRBJ1-5	TRBD1	CASSFGTGQGLQVGQPQHF	TGTGCCAGCAGTTTTGGTACAGGACAGGGGCTTCAGGTGGGTCAGCCCCAGCATTTT
NA	TRBV10-3	TRBJ1-6	TRBD1	CAISPNRDRSDSPLHF	TGTGCCATCAGTCCGAACCGGGACAGGTCGGATTCACCCCTCCACTTT
NA	TRBV5-1	TRBJ2-4	NA	CASSLGIAQTKNIQYF	TGCGCCAGCAGCTTGGGAATAGCGCAAACCAAAAACATTCAGTACTTC
NA	TRBV5-1	TRBJ1-4	TRBD1	CASSPRDREANEKLFF	TGCGCCAGCAGCCCGCGGGACAGGGAGGCTAATGAAAAACTGTTTTTT
once	TRBV6-6	TRBJ2-3	NA	CASSYPHGSYTDTQYF	TGTGCCAGCAGTTATCCCCACGGGTCTTACACAGATACGCAGTATTTT
few	TRBV9	TRBJ2-7	NA	CASSVGRSSYEQYF	TGTGCCAGCAGCGTAGGAAGGAGCTCCTACGAGCAGTACTTC
NA	TRBV13	TRBJ2-5	NA	CASSFRQPAGETQYF	TGTGCCAGCAGCTTCCGGCAACCAGCAGGGGAGACCCAGTACTTC
NA	TRBV6-5	TRBJ2-7	NA	CASSSPRSRYEQYF	TGTGCCAGCAGTTCCCCCCGGAGTAGGTACGAGCAGTACTTC
NA	TRBV5-1	TRBJ1-5	NA	CASSDRPGYQPQHF	TGCGCCAGCAGCGACAGGCCAGGGTATCAGCCCCAGCATTTT
NA	TRBV5-1	TRBJ1-3	NA	CASSSTLSSGNTIYF	TGCGCCAGCAGCTCTACTCTTAGCTCTGGAAACACCATATATTTT
NA	TRBV19	TRBJ1-1	NA	CASSIGFSRRFTEAFF	TGTGCCAGTAGTATAGGTTTCTCGAGGCGGTTCACTGAAGCTTTCTTT
NA	TRBV25-1	TRBJ1-1	TRBD1	CASSNTGQGGTEAFF	TGTGCCAGCAGTAATACGGGACAGGGTGGAACTGAAGCTTTCTTT
once	TRBV11-1	TRBJ1-2	TRBD1	CASSPDRAPNYGYTF	TGTGCCAGCAGCCCCGACAGGGCACCTAACTATGGCTACACCTTC
NA	TRBV6-6	TRBJ1-2	NA	CATDSTNGYTF	TGTGCCACGGACAGTACTAATGGCTACACCTTC
NA	TRBV11-2	TRBJ2-7	NA	CASSFPGVRYEQYF	TGTGCCAGCAGCTTCCCGGGAGTTAGGTACGAGCAGTACTTC
NA	TRBV19	TRBJ2-7	TRBD2	CASSIDRTSAYEQYF	TGTGCCAGTAGTATAGATCGGACTAGCGCTTACGAGCAGTACTTC
few	TRBV28	TRBJ1-6	TRBD1	CASSLLPGQHNSPLHF	TGTGCCAGCAGTTTACTACCGGGACAGCATAATTCACCCCTCCACTTT
NA	TRBV2	TRBJ1-1	TRBD1	CASSFDRANTEAFF	TGTGCCAGCAGTTTCGACAGGGCGAACACTGAAGCTTTCTTT
NA	TRBV7-2	TRBJ1-1	TRBD1	CASSIRQGRNTEAFF	TGTGCCAGCAGCATCCGACAGGGAAGGAACACTGAAGCTTTCTTT
NA	TRBV5-1	TRBJ2-5	TRBD1	CASSLVRQGAMETQYF	TGCGCCAGCAGCTTGGTCCGCCAGGGGGCGATGGAGACCCAGTACTTC
NA	TRBV13	TRBJ2-7	NA	CASSLLSYEQYF	TGTGCCAGCAGCTTACTTTCCTACGAGCAGTACTTC
NA	TRBV5-1	TRBJ2-7	NA	CASSLGQWKSYEQYF	TGCGCCAGCAGCTTGGGACAGTGGAAGTCCTACGAGCAGTACTTC
NA	TRBV10-1	TRBJ2-2	NA	CASSESSPGELFF	TGCGCCAGCAGTGAGTCTAGTCCCGGGGAGCTGTTTTTT
NA	TRBV19	TRBJ2-5	NA	CASSIDLPQPRYF	TGTGCCAGTAGTATTGATCTGCCACAGCCCAGGTACTTC
NA	TRBV2	TRBJ2-2	NA	CASSDGRVNTGELFF	TGTGCCAGCAGTGACGGCAGGGTGAACACCGGGGAGCTGTTTTTT
NA	TRBV28	TRBJ1-2	NA	CASREVTGVYGYTF	TGTGCCAGCAGGGAGGTGACAGGCGTCTATGGCTACACCTTC
few	TRBV29-1	TRBJ2-7	NA	CSVLGHSYEQYF	TGCAGCGTCCTTGGACATTCCTACGAGCAGTACTTC
NA	TRBV4-3	TRBJ2-7	NA	CASSQDRAGRLRF	TGCGCCAGCAGCCAAGATCGGGCAGGGCGGCTCCGGTTC
NA	TRBV19	TRBJ2-1	NA	CASSQSGRGYEQFF	TGTGCCAGTAGTCAATCCGGGAGAGGCTATGAGCAGTTCTTC
NA	TRBV27	TRBJ2-3	NA	CASRTRSTDTQYF	TGTGCCAGCAGGACTAGGAGCACAGATACGCAGTATTTT
NA	TRBV11-2	TRBJ2-7	TRBD2	CASSPTGLAAEQYF	TGTGCCAGCAGCCCAACGGGACTAGCGGCCGAGCAGTACTTC
few	TRBV28	TRBJ2-7	TRBD2	CASSPGLAGNYEQYF	TGTGCCAGCAGTCCGGGACTAGCGGGAAACTACGAGCAGTACTTC
NA	TRBV30	TRBJ2-1	TRBD2	CAWKASGRNEQFF	TGTGCCTGGAAGGCTAGCGGGAGGAATGAGCAGTTCTTC